A selection of T cell receptor beta chains follows, all from one sample in a study of monozygotic twins with inflammatory bowel disease. Each CDR3 protein gets one entry in TCRdb, which reprocessed the 5' RACE reads and gives no DNA. The listing contains approximately 340,000 distinct CDR3 sequences. Source material: blood. Receptors originate from a human donor with ulcerative colitis or Crohn's disease, or a healthy co-twin of an affected twin (not recorded which). Both conserved end residues are part of each CDR3. Each record gives: J gene, CDR3 length, V gene, CDR3 protein.

j_call: TRBJ2-5; cdr3_length: 12; v_call: TRBV10-3; cdr3_aa: CAISEASETQYF
j_call: TRBJ2-5; cdr3_length: 14; v_call: TRBV28; cdr3_aa: CASSNEFSKETQYF
j_call: TRBJ2-7; cdr3_length: 16; v_call: TRBV20-1; cdr3_aa: CSAETDREGPPYEQYF
j_call: TRBJ2-7; cdr3_length: 15; v_call: TRBV7-9; cdr3_aa: CASSEYRVLSYEQYF
j_call: TRBJ2-1; cdr3_length: 16; v_call: TRBV12-3/TRBV12-4; cdr3_aa: CASSLETTGGYNEQFF
j_call: TRBJ2-3; cdr3_length: 15; v_call: TRBV29-1; cdr3_aa: CSVAKLAAATDTQYF
j_call: TRBJ2-1; cdr3_length: 18; v_call: TRBV29-1; cdr3_aa: CSARSGTSGMRSYNEQFF
j_call: TRBJ2-5; cdr3_length: 13; v_call: TRBV4-1; cdr3_aa: CASSQGILVTQYF
j_call: TRBJ1-2; cdr3_length: 16; v_call: TRBV5-1; cdr3_aa: CASSLGGQGVGYGYTF
j_call: TRBJ2-5; cdr3_length: 16; v_call: TRBV18; cdr3_aa: CASSPPIRQGEETQYF
j_call: TRBJ1-1; cdr3_length: 16; v_call: TRBV11-2; cdr3_aa: CASSFPQGAWDTEAFF
j_call: TRBJ2-2; cdr3_length: 16; v_call: TRBV5-1; cdr3_aa: CASSLAGLGLTGELFF
j_call: TRBJ1-5; cdr3_length: 15; v_call: TRBV18; cdr3_aa: CASSPADRRNQPQHF
j_call: TRBJ1-2; cdr3_length: 15; v_call: TRBV5-8; cdr3_aa: CASSSTGTGNYGYTF
j_call: TRBJ1-1; cdr3_length: 14; v_call: TRBV30; cdr3_aa: CAWSRGPWDTEAFF
j_call: TRBJ2-7; cdr3_length: 17; v_call: TRBV20-1; cdr3_aa: CSARDFLGPDRGGEQYF
j_call: TRBJ2-3; cdr3_length: 14; v_call: TRBV11-2; cdr3_aa: CASSLVAGSDTQYF
j_call: TRBJ1-1; cdr3_length: 11; v_call: TRBV6-5; cdr3_aa: CASGENTEAFF
j_call: TRBJ1-2; cdr3_length: 14; v_call: TRBV12-3/TRBV12-4; cdr3_aa: CASSLGHSLYGYTF
j_call: TRBJ2-7; cdr3_length: 15; v_call: TRBV5-1; cdr3_aa: CASSLAPGADYEQYF
j_call: TRBJ2-1; cdr3_length: 16; v_call: TRBV30; cdr3_aa: CAWTPPGRAGLNEQFF
j_call: TRBJ2-7; cdr3_length: 15; v_call: TRBV27; cdr3_aa: CASSLKGASSYEQYF
j_call: TRBJ1-1; cdr3_length: 14; v_call: TRBV29-1; cdr3_aa: CSVASGVGNTEAFF
j_call: TRBJ2-3; cdr3_length: 12; v_call: TRBV20-1; cdr3_aa: CSTTPGTDTQYF
j_call: TRBJ2-4; cdr3_length: 16; v_call: TRBV20-1; cdr3_aa: CSARDASGGFQNIQYF
j_call: TRBJ2-3; cdr3_length: 15; v_call: TRBV20-1; cdr3_aa: CSARLLAGAQGTQYF
j_call: TRBJ2-6; cdr3_length: 18; v_call: TRBV12-3/TRBV12-4; cdr3_aa: CASSPWSSVGPGANVLTF
j_call: TRBJ1-2; cdr3_length: 16; v_call: TRBV4-3; cdr3_aa: CASSQFVRGGDYGYTF
j_call: TRBJ2-7; cdr3_length: 14; v_call: TRBV5-1; cdr3_aa: CASSSGPGDGEQYF
j_call: TRBJ2-3; cdr3_length: 15; v_call: TRBV30; cdr3_aa: CAWSGTSGHTDTQYF
j_call: TRBJ2-2; cdr3_length: 18; v_call: TRBV14; cdr3_aa: CASSQVPIQGWYTGELFF
j_call: TRBJ2-3; cdr3_length: 14; v_call: TRBV19; cdr3_aa: CASSIGDSRDTQYF
j_call: TRBJ2-1; cdr3_length: 14; v_call: TRBV10-3; cdr3_aa: CAISSGATYNEQFF
j_call: TRBJ2-3; cdr3_length: 14; v_call: TRBV28; cdr3_aa: CATSSAGAWDTQYF
j_call: TRBJ1-3; cdr3_length: 14; v_call: TRBV20-1; cdr3_aa: CSAYETLQGNTIYF
j_call: TRBJ2-1; cdr3_length: 15; v_call: TRBV5-1; cdr3_aa: CASSLSLGSYNEQFF
j_call: TRBJ1-4; cdr3_length: 14; v_call: TRBV12-3/TRBV12-4; cdr3_aa: CASSYTWGNEKLFF
j_call: TRBJ2-1; cdr3_length: 17; v_call: TRBV23-1; cdr3_aa: CASSQHLAGSSYNEQFF
j_call: TRBJ2-3; cdr3_length: 16; v_call: TRBV4-1; cdr3_aa: CASSQTETASTDTQYF
j_call: TRBJ2-7; cdr3_length: 14; v_call: TRBV6-1; cdr3_aa: CASSLGVFSYEQYF